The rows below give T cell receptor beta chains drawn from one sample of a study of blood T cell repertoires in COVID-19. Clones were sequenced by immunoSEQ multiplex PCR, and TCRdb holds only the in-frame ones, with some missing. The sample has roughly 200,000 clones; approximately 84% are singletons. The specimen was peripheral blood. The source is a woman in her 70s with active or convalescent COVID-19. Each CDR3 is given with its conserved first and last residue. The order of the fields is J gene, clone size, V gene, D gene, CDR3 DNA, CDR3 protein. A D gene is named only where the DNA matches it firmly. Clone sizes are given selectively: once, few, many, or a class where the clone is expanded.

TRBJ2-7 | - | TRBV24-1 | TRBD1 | TGTGCCACCAGTGATTCGGGACAGGGGGGAGAACGAGTCCCCTACGAGCAGTACTTC | CATSDSGQGGERVPYEQYF
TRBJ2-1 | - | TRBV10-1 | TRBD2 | TGCGCCAGCTCGACCGGGACTAGCGGGAGGAATGAGCAGTTCTTC | CASSTGTSGRNEQFF
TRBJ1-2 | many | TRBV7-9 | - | TGTGCCAGCAGCTTGGGAGCGGGCTTTTTTACCGGAGGCTACACCTTC | CASSLGAGFFTGGYTF
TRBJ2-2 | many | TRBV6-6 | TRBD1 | TGTGCCAGCAGTGGGGTTATTTCAGGACAGGTGTTTTTT | CASSGVISGQVFF
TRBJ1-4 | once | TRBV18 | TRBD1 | TGTGCCAGCTCACTGACAAGGGGGCATGAAAAACTGTTTTTT | CASSLTRGHEKLFF
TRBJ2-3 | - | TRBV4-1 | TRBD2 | TGCGCCAGCAGCCAAAGCTCAGGACTAGCGGGGTATGATACGCAGTATTTT | CASSQSSGLAGYDTQYF
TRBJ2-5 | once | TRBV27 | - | TGTGCCAGCAGAGCGCCGGGAGCCGGAAAGACCCAGTACTTC | CASRAPGAGKTQYF
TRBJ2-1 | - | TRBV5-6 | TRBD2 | TGTGCCAGCAGCTTGGGACTAGCGGAGCAGTTCTTC | CASSLGLAEQFF
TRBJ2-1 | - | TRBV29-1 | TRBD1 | TGCAGCGTTGAACTTCTTCGACAGGGGGCCGACAATGAGCAGTTCTTC | CSVELLRQGADNEQFF
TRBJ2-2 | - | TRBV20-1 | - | TGCAGTGCTAGAGACACAGGGGAGCTGTTTTTT | CSARDTGELFF
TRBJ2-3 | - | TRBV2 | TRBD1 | TGTGCCAGCCTTGCCGGGGACAGTATCACAGATACGCAGTATTTT | CASLAGDSITDTQYF
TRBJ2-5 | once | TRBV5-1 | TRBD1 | TGCGCCAGCAGCCCCAGGACAGGGGGAGAGACCCAGTACTTC | CASSPRTGGETQYF
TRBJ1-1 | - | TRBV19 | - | TGTGCCGTTAGTCGGGATGCTAACGCTGAAGCTTTCTTT | CAVSRDANAEAFF
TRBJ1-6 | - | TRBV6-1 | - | TGTGCCAGCAGGGAAAGGGTCGACAGCCGACCTTCACTCCTCCACTTT | CASRERVDSRPSLLHF
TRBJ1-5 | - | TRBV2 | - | TGTGCCAGCAGTGAAGCGGAAGGGGTTCAGCCCCAGCATTTT | CASSEAEGVQPQHF
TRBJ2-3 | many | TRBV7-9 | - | TGTGCCAGCAGCTTTTCGGGAGATACGCAGTATTTT | CASSFSGDTQYF
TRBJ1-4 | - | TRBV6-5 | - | TGTGCCAGCAAGGCGGGGTCTAGTGAAAAACTGTTTTTT | CASKAGSSEKLFF
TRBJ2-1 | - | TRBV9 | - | TGTGCCAGCAGCGTAGCTTTACTAGACAATGAGCAGTTCTTC | CASSVALLDNEQFF
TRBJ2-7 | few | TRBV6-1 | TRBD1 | TGTGCCAGCAGTGTCACAGGGGGCCTGAGCTCCTACGAGCAGTACTTC | CASSVTGGLSSYEQYF
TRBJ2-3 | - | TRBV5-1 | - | TGCGCCAGCAGCTTGGTACTAGCTCCTGGCACAGATACGCAGTATTTT | CASSLVLAPGTDTQYF
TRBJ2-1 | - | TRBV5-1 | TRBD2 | TGCGCCAGCAGCTTCATACCTGGACTAGCGGGAGACGAGCAGTTCTTC | CASSFIPGLAGDEQFF
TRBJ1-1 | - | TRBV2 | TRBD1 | TGTGCCAGCAGTGAAGTAGATAATTGGACAGGCGGAGAAGCTTTCTTT | CASSEVDNWTGGEAFF
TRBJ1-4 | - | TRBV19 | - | TGTGCCAGTAGTCATCAGGGGCCTAATGAAAAACTGTTTTTT | CASSHQGPNEKLFF
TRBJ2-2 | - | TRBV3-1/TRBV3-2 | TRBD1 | TGTGCCAGCAGCCAAGCGAGGACAGGTCGCGGGGAGCTGTTTTTT | CASSQARTGRGELFF
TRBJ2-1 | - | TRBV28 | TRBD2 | TGTGCCAGCAGTTTTGTCGGGAGGCCCACCCATGAGCAGTTCTTC | CASSFVGRPTHEQFF
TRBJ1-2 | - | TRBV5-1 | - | TGCGCCAGCAGTCCTGACAACGCCATCTATGGCTACACCTTC | CASSPDNAIYGYTF
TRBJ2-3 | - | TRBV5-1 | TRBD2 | TGCGCCAGCAGCAGATCAGCGGGGGGGACCACAGATACGCAGTATTTT | CASSRSAGGTTDTQYF
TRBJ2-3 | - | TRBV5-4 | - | TGTGCCAGCAGCTTGGGCGGGACAGATACGCAGTATTTT | CASSLGGTDTQYF
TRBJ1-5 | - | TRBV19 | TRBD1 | TGTGCCAGTAGTGCCACGAACAGGGGTAATCAGCCCCAGCATTTT | CASSATNRGNQPQHF
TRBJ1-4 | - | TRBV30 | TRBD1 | TGTGCCTGGAGTGATCAGGGGGCGCGTAATGAAAAACTGTTTTTT | CAWSDQGARNEKLFF
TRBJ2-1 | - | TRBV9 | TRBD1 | TGTGCCAGCAGCGTAGAGGGACAGAGATACAATGAGCAGTTCTTC | CASSVEGQRYNEQFF
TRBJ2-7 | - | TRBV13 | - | TGTGCCAGCAGCCAGGACAGCCTCTCCTACGAGCAGTACTTC | CASSQDSLSYEQYF
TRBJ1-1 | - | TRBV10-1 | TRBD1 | TGCGCCAGCAGTGAGCAGGGGACAGGGATCAACACTGAAGCTTTCTTT | CASSEQGTGINTEAFF
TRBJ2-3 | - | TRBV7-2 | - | TGTGCCAGCAGCTTAGGGACAGGCCGCGGGGCTGATACGCAGTATTTT | CASSLGTGRGADTQYF
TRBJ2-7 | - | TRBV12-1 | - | TGTGCCACCCCAAACTACGAGCAGTACTTC | CATPNYEQYF
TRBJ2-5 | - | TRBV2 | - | TGTGCCAGCAGTGAAGAGGGGGTGTCGGAGACCCAGTACTTC | CASSEEGVSETQYF
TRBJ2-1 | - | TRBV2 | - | TGTGCCAGCAGTTTGCTGTACAAGCTAGCCAATGAGCAGTTCTTC | CASSLLYKLANEQFF
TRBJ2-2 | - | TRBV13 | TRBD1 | TGTGCCAGCAGCCAGGACAGGAGTGGGGTGCTGTTTTTT | CASSQDRSGVLFF
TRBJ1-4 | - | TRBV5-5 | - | TGTGCCAGCAGCATTATTCGGGCAACTAATGAAAAACTGTTTTTT | CASSIIRATNEKLFF
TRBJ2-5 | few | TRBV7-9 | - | TGTGCCAGCAGCTTAGGACAGGTCCAAGAGACCCAGTACTTC | CASSLGQVQETQYF
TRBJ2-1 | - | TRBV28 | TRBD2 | TGTGCCATCGGGAGGGGGGGTACGGATGAGCAGTTCTTC | CAIGRGGTDEQFF
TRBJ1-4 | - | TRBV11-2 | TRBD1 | TGTGCCAGCAGCTTACCAGGGGGGAAACTGTTTTTT | CASSLPGGKLFF
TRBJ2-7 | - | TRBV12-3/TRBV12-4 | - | TGTGCCAGCAGTTTTGACAGGCGCTACGAGCAGTACTTC | CASSFDRRYEQYF
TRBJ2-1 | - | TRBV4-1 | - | TGCGCCAGCAGCCAAGTGGGGGCTAGCGGAGGAAACAATGAGCAGTTCTTC | CASSQVGASGGNNEQFF
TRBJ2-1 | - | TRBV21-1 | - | TGTGCCAGCAGCAAAGTGGGCAGCGGCCCCTACAATGAGCAGTTCTTC | CASSKVGSGPYNEQFF